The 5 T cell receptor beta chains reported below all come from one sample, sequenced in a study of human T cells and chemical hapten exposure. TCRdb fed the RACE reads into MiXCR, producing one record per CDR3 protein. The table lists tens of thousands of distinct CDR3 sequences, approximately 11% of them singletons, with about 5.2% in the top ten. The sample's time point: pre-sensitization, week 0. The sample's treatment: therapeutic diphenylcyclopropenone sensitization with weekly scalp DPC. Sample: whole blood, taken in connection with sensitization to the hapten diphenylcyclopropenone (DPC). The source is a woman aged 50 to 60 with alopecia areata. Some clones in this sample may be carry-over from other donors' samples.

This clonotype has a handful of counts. CDR3 nucleotide sequence: TGTGCCAGCAGCCAGACAGGGGGTGATGAAAAACTGTTTTTT. As protein: CASSQTGGDEKLFF. This chain uses TRBV5-4 with TRBJ1-4; 9 bases agree with TRBD1. The length of the CDR3 is 14 residues. Per the germline V gene, CDR1 is SGHNT and CDR2 is YYREEE (reference sequence). V lost 4 bases and J lost 6; bases outside the gene matches: 4.

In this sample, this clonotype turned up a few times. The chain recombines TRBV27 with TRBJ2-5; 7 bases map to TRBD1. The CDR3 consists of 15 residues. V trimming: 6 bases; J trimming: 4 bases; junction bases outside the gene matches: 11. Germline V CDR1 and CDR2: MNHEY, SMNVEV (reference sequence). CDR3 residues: CASSEITGVGETQYF. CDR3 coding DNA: TGTGCCAGCAGCGAAATTACAGGGGTCGGAGAGACCCAGTACTTC.

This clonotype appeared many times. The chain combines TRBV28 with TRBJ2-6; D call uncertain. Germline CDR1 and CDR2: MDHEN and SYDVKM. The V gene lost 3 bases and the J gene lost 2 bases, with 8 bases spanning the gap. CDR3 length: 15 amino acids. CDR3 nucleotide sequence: TGTGCCAGCAGTTTTACTGATCCTGGGGCCAACGTCCTGACTTTC. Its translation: CASSFTDPGANVLTF.

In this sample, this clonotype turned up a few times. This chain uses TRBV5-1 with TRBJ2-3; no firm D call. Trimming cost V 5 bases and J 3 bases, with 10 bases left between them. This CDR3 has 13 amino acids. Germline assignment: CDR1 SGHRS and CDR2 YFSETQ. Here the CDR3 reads CASRLSGTDTQYF. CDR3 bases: TGCGCCAGCAGACTATCTGGGACAGATACGCAGTATTTT.

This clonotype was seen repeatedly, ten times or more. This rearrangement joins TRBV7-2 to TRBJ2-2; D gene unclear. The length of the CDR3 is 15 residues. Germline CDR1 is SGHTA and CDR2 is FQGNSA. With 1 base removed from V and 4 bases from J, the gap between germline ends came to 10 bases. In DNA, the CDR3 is TGTGCCAGCAGCTTAGATTCCAGGACCACCGGGGAGCTGTTTTTT. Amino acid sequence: CASSLDSRTTGELFF.